The 29 T cell receptor beta chains in this list originate from one sample, sequenced in a study of OX40 agonist ivuxolimab in advanced cancers. The data were produced by immunoSEQ multiplex PCR, yet TCRdb's version contains in-frame clones alone and is incomplete. This sample yields about 48,000 clones, of which around 84% are seen a single time; around 2% belongs to the top ten. The sample consisted of CD4+ or CD8+ T cells sorted from blood, taken in a trial of the OX40 agonist ivuxolimab. These receptors originate from an adult with an advanced solid tumor such as melanoma, head and neck, liver or kidney cancer.

CDR3 coding DNA: TGTGCCAGCAGCTTGGGGTCAGGTTTCCCCGGGGAGCTGTTTTTT. Translated, it gives CASSLGSGFPGELFF. J is TRBJ2-2 and V is TRBV5-6; no firm D call. Germline values: CDR1 SGHDT, CDR2 YYEEEE. The CDR3 is 15 amino acids. The germline V and J ends were trimmed by 0 bases and 6 bases, with 12 bases remaining between them.

This chain joins TRBV9 and TRBJ2-7, with 10 bases matching TRBD1. Germline trimming cut 4 bases from V and 6 bases from J; bases unmatched to any gene: 7. Germline values: CDR1 SGDLS, CDR2 YYNGEE. The CDR3 extends over 14 amino acids. In DNA form, the CDR3 reads TGTGCCAGCAGCCCCAGACAGGGGGCGGGCGAGCAGTACTTC. The encoded protein is CASSPRQGAGEQYF.

The chain has TRBV27 and TRBJ1-6; 9 bases line up with TRBD1. The CDR3 sequence is 14 residues long. J lost 9 bases, V lost 6 bases, and 6 bases had no gene match. Germline lookup yields CDR1 MNHEY and CDR2 SMNVEV (reference sequence). CDR3 amino acids: CASRDRGGSSPLHF. CDR3 in DNA: TGTGCCAGCAGAGACAGGGGGGGTAGTTCACCCCTCCACTTT.

V is TRBV16 and J is TRBJ1-6; D call uncertain. V was cut by 1 base and J by 5 bases, with 12 bases left in between. CDR1 and CDR2 from the germline V gene are KGHSY and FQNENV. This CDR3 has 16 residues. CDR3 in amino acids: CASSQLFPGDNSPLHF. The CDR3 region has the DNA TGTGCCAGCAGCCAATTATTCCCAGGTGATAATTCACCCCTCCACTTT. Full variable domain (rest looked up from reference TRBV16 and TRBJ1-6): GEEVAQTPKHLVRGEGQKAKLYCAPIKGHSYVFWYQQVLKNEFKFLISFQNENVFDETGMPKERFSAKCLPNSPCSLEIQATKLEDSAVYFCASSQLFPGDNSPLHFGNGTRLTVT.

The table lists this clone with a few counts. The chain joins TRBV7-2 to TRBJ2-7; D is uncertain. The germline gives CDR1 SGHTA, CDR2 FQGNSA. The length of the CDR3 is 13 residues. The V and J ends lost 2 bases and 0 bases respectively, with 5 bases between them. The CDR3 loop is CASSLQSSYEQYF. The CDR3 coding sequence is TGTGCCAGCAGCTTACAGAGCTCCTACGAGCAGTACTTC.

The chain has TRBV4-1 and TRBJ1-5; weak D call: TRBD1 (5 bases). Germline CDR1 reads MGHRA; CDR2 reads YSYEKL. The V end lost 4 bases, the J end lost 9 bases, and 22 bases lay between the germline ends. The CDR3 covers 16 residues. CDR3 DNA: TGCGCCAGCAGCCCGACCGGGACCCGGGGACCGGGGCCCCAGCATTTT. Its translation is CASSPTGTRGPGPQHF.

The genes are TRBV5-1 and TRBJ2-3; TRBD1 or TRBD2 may be the D gene (5 bases each). V shed 5 bases and J shed 0 bases, with 16 bases lying between them. Germline V lookup: CDR1 SGHRS, CDR2 YFSETQ. This CDR3 is 16 amino acids long. CDR3 in DNA: TGCGCCAGCAGTGGGGGTACTTCCTCTAGCACAGATACGCAGTATTTT. It codes for CASSGGTSSSTDTQYF.

Turning to this clone: A junction end diverges from the germline sequence, so it may reflect a read error. The chain combines TRBV9 with TRBJ1-5; 9 bases agree with TRBD1. The V gene's germline CDR1 is SGDLS and CDR2 YYNGEE. The CDR3 has 9 amino acids. The CDR3 is CAGGDRVNF. The CDR3 DNA reads TGTGCCGGGGGGGACAGGGTCAATTTT.

The chain is built from TRBV5-4 and TRBJ2-5, with 15 bases fitting TRBD2. The CDR3 has 16 amino acids. Germline assignment: CDR1 SGHNT and CDR2 YYREEE (reference sequence). The trim removed 0 bases at V and 5 bases at J, leaving 2 bases unmatched. The CDR3 reads CASSLAGTSGRETQYF. The DNA for the CDR3 is TGTGCCAGCAGCTTGGCGGGGACTAGCGGGAGGGAGACCCAGTACTTC.

The CDR3 reads CASSSGAGDSSYNEQFF. The CDR3, as DNA: TGCGCCAGCAGCTCGGGGGCAGGTGATAGCTCCTACAATGAGCAGTTCTTC. V gene TRBV5-1 combines with J gene TRBJ2-1; D could derive from TRBD1 or TRBD2 (6 bases each). V gave up 3 bases and J gave up 0 bases, with 16 bases separating them. Germline V gene data show CDR1 as SGHRS and CDR2 as YFSETQ. CDR3 length: 17 amino acids.

The CDR3 sequence is CASSQEVLTGGHSPLHF. CDR3 sequence (DNA): TGCGCCAGCAGCCAAGAAGTGTTGACAGGGGGCCATTCACCCCTCCACTTT. The J gene is TRBJ1-6, the V gene TRBV4-1; 10 bases agree with TRBD1. The CDR3 runs to 17 residues. The germline V gene has CDR1 MGHRA and CDR2 YSYEKL. Unmatched junction bases numbered 7, after V lost 0 bases and J lost 8 bases.

In this sample, this clone turned up once. The genes are TRBV27 and TRBJ2-7; the D call may be TRBD1 or TRBD2 (5 bases each). The CDR3 extends over 14 amino acids. Germline assignment: CDR1 MNHEY and CDR2 SMNVEV (reference sequence). Between the trimmed V and J ends, which lost 6 bases and 4 bases, there was a span of 16 bases. CDR3 nucleotides: TGTGCCAGCAGCCGCCCGGGACCGCCATACGAGCAGTACTTC. It yields the protein CASSRPGPPYEQYF.

The CDR3 reads CASSESGNTIYF. The CDR3 DNA sequence: TGTGCCAGCAGTGAATCTGGAAACACCATATATTTT. This chain uses TRBV2 with TRBJ1-3; no firm D call. Trimming shortened V by 2 bases and J by 1 base, and 0 bases separated the two germline ends. The germline CDR1 and CDR2 sequences are SNHLY and FYNNEI. The CDR3 is made up of 12 amino acids.

The V and J genes are TRBV18 and TRBJ2-7; the D is unclear. Germline V gene lookup returns CDR1 KGHSH and CDR2 LQKENI. Trimming removed 3 bases at V and 1 base at J, with 7 bases between. The CDR3 is made up of 13 amino acids. CDR3 region: CASSPTGSYEQYF. DNA of the CDR3: TGTGCCAGCTCACCGACGGGTTCCTACGAGCAGTACTTC. Full variable domain (outside the CDR3, taken from reference TRBV18 and TRBJ2-7): NAGVMQNPRHLVRRRGQEARLRCSPMKGHSHVYWYRQLPEEGLKFMVYLQKENIIDESGMPKERFSAEFPKEGPSILRIQQVVRGDSAAYFCASSPTGSYEQYFGPGTRLTVT.

The chain links TRBV11-1 to TRBJ2-5, with 10 bases fitting TRBD2. V dropped 1 base and J dropped 2; count of bases not matched to a gene: 4. Per the germline V gene, CDR1 is SGHAT and CDR2 is FQDESV (reference sequence). This CDR3 is built from 16 residues. The CDR3 nucleotides read TGTGCCAGCAGCTTAGTACCAGCGGGGGGGCAAGAGACCCAGTACTTC. Translated: CASSLVPAGGQETQYF.

The chain employs TRBV7-9 and TRBJ2-1; 9 nucleotides match TRBD2. The germline V gene has CDR1 SEHNR and CDR2 FQNEAQ (reference sequence). The V gene end was trimmed by 0 bases and the J gene end by 1 base; junction bases not matched to a gene: 4. This CDR3 is 17 amino acids long. The DNA of the CDR3 is TGTGCCAGCAGCTTAGCGACTAGCGGTCCTTCCTACAATGAGCAGTTCTTC. Translation gives CASSLATSGPSYNEQFF. The variable domain in full, completed from reference TRBV7-9 and TRBJ2-1, reads DTGVSQNPRHKITKRGQNVTFRCDPISEHNRLYWYRQTLGQGPEFLTYFQNEAQLEKSRLLSDRFSAERPKGSFSTLEIQRTEQGDSAMYLCASSLATSGPSYNEQFFGPGTRLTVL.

V usage is TRBV7-9 and J usage is TRBJ2-1, with TRBD1 as a possible D gene (6 bases). Germline-derived CDR1 and CDR2 are SEHNR and FQNEAQ (reference sequence). The CDR3 totals 13 residues. Trimming shortened V by 5 bases and J by 6 bases, and 11 bases separated the two germline ends. The CDR3 loop reads CASSRGQINEQFF. CDR3 DNA: TGTGCCAGCAGCCGAGGACAGATCAATGAGCAGTTCTTC.

The chain recombines TRBV19 with TRBJ2-3; D may be TRBD2 (6 bases). Germline loops: CDR1 LNHDA, CDR2 SQIVND (reference sequence). The CDR3 has 16 residues. With 4 bases removed from V and 0 bases from J, the gap between germline ends came to 14 bases. The CDR3 protein is CASSNRGGISTDTQYF. As DNA, the CDR3 is TGTGCCAGTAGTAATCGAGGCGGGATTAGCACAGATACGCAGTATTTT.

J is TRBJ1-3 and V is TRBV9; D unresolved. V dropped 0 bases and J dropped 0 bases, with 13 bases sitting between them. Germline assignment: CDR1 SGDLS and CDR2 YYNGEE. There are 17 residues in the CDR3. In DNA form, the CDR3 reads TGTGCCAGCAGCGTAGGAATGGCGCCGGGCTCTGGAAACACCATATATTTT. This encodes CASSVGMAPGSGNTIYF.

This sequence joins TRBV28 and TRBJ2-7; D not certain. The CDR3 is 12 amino acids. CDR1 is MDHEN, CDR2 SYDVKM, per germline. Trimming took 5 bases from V and 5 from J, leaving 10 bases between them. CDR3 sequence reads: CASSTTANEQYF. Written as DNA, the CDR3 is TGTGCCAGCAGTACTACAGCAAACGAGCAGTACTTC.

The table lists this clone with a few counts. V and J are TRBV7-3 and TRBJ2-7; D not certain. V lost 4 bases and J 6 bases, leaving 13 bases between the germline ends. Germline V gene data show CDR1 as SGHTA and CDR2 as FQGTGA. The CDR3 is made up of 13 amino acids. The CDR3 sequence: CASSSAGMGEQYF. The CDR3 DNA is TGTGCCAGCAGCTCCGCCGGAATGGGCGAGCAGTACTTC. Variable domain in full (rest from reference TRBV7-3 and TRBJ2-7): GAGVSQTPSNKVTEKGKYVELRCDPISGHTALYWYRQSLGQGPEFLIYFQGTGAADDSGLPNDRFFAVRPEGSVSTLKIQRTERGDSAVYLCASSSAGMGEQYFGPGTRLTVT.

The chain joins TRBV6-6 to TRBJ2-7, with a possible D match to TRBD1 (6 bases). The CDR3 covers 14 residues. V was cut by 2 bases and J by 2 bases, with 10 bases left in between. The germline gives CDR1 MNHNY, CDR2 SVGAGI (reference sequence). CDR3 protein: CASSYRGQTYEQYF. In nucleotides, the CDR3 is TGTGCCAGCAGTTACCGAGGACAGACCTACGAGCAGTACTTC.

The V gene is TRBV29-1, the J gene TRBJ2-7; 9 bases are shared with TRBD2. V lost 3 bases and J lost 4; bases outside the gene matches: 13. The germline gives CDR1 SQVTM, CDR2 ANQGSEA. The length of the CDR3 is 16 residues. The CDR3 loop is CSVDILGTSRKYEQYF. Written as DNA, the CDR3 is TGCAGCGTTGATATTTTAGGGACTAGCAGGAAGTACGAGCAGTACTTC.

The V call is TRBV6-1, the J call TRBJ1-3; D is ambiguous. The V end was cut by 5 bases, the J end by 4 bases, with 9 bases between. This CDR3 has 13 amino acids. Germline CDR1 reads MNHNS; CDR2 reads SASEGT. This CDR3 reads CASSWGLGNTIYF. The DNA for the CDR3 is TGTGCCAGCAGTTGGGGTTTAGGAAACACCATATATTTT.

Comments on this clone: Other nucleotide sequences in the sample specify the same CDR3. In DNA, the CDR3 is TGTGCCTGGAGTGTTGAACGGGTTGACTCCTACGAGCAGTACTTC. Its translation is CAWSVERVDSYEQYF. The rearrangement joins TRBV30 to TRBJ2-7; D is undetermined. The CDR3 totals 15 residues. Germline loops: CDR1 GTSNPN, CDR2 SVGIG (reference sequence). V lost 0 bases and J 0 bases, leaving 12 bases between the germline ends.

The rearrangement links TRBV7-7 to TRBJ2-1; 7 bases line up with TRBD1. CDR1 SSHAT and CDR2 FNYEAQ come from the germline V gene (reference sequence). With 5 bases clipped from V and 0 bases from J, the junction kept 4 bases outside the gene matches. The CDR3 runs 15 residues. CDR3 residues: CASSPRDSSYNEQFF. The CDR3 DNA reads as TGTGCCAGCAGCCCTCGGGACAGCTCCTACAATGAGCAGTTCTTC. The full variable domain, rest sourced from reference TRBV7-7 and TRBJ2-1, is GAGVSQSPRYKVTKRGQDVTLRCDPISSHATLYWYQQALGQGPEFLTYFNYEAQPDKSGLPSDRFSAERPEGSISTLTIQRTEQRDSAMYRCASSPRDSSYNEQFFGPGTRLTVL.

This clone was detected once. The chain uses TRBV7-9 and TRBJ2-7; D is possibly TRBD2 (5 bases). Germline V lookup: CDR1 SEHNR, CDR2 FQNEAQ (reference sequence). The CDR3 is made up of 15 amino acids. Trimming pared 5 bases from V and 0 bases from J, leaving 14 bases between. The CDR3 bases are TGTGCCAGCAGCCAAGGGTCGGGATCCTCCTACGAGCAGTACTTC. Translation gives CASSQGSGSSYEQYF.

This chain joins TRBV5-4 and TRBJ2-3, with 14 bases aligning to TRBD2. V lost 4 bases and J lost 6; bases outside the gene matches: 4. This CDR3 contains 15 residues. Germline V lookup: CDR1 SGHNT, CDR2 YYREEE (reference sequence). CDR3 bases: TGTGCCAGCAGCACCGGGACTAGCGGGAGTGATACGCAGTATTTT. Amino acids: CASSTGTSGSDTQYF.

This clone was seen a single time. The V gene is TRBV19, the J gene TRBJ2-5; 7 nucleotides align to TRBD2. CDR1 is LNHDA, CDR2 SQIVND, per germline (reference sequence). Unmatched junction bases numbered 9, after V lost 5 bases and J lost 0 bases. The CDR3 is 16 residues long. CDR3 amino acids: CASSLGLGSYQETQYF. CDR3 DNA: TGTGCCAGTAGTCTTGGACTAGGTTCGTACCAAGAGACCCAGTACTTC. The variable domain in full, completed from reference TRBV19 and TRBJ2-5, reads DGGITQSPKYLFRKEGQNVTLSCEQNLNHDAMYWYRQDPGQGLRLIYYSQIVNDFQKGDIAEGYSVSREKKESFPLTVTSAQKNPTAFYLCASSLGLGSYQETQYFGPGTRLLVL.